These 7 T cell receptor beta chains were sequenced from one sample in a study of kidney transplant recipient with SARS-CoV-2 infection. TCRdb recomputed calls from the reads with MiXCR, one row per CDR3 protein. The sample lists under 300,000 distinct CDR3 sequences, less than 35% seen once, with around 7.8% in the top ten. Sequencing was performed on a blood sample, taken at baseline and around day 110 from a kidney transplant recipient. The source of these receptors is a male patient aged 30 to 39 who had COVID-19 and was a kidney transplant recipient. The T cells may partly be graft donor cells.

About this clonotype: One junction end does not reproduce the germline sequence, and a read error may be involved. The chain uses TRBV7-2 and TRBJ2-1; D perhaps matches TRBD1 (8 bases). This CDR3 spans 15 amino acids. Germline-derived CDR1 and CDR2 are SGHTA and FQGNSA. The CDR3 region has the DNA TGTGGCAGCAGCTTAGTGCACAGGGGGGGTAATGAGCAGTTCTTC. Its translation: CGSSLVHRGGNEQFF.

This clonotype was observed many times. The chain employs TRBV14 and TRBJ1-2; possible D gene TRBD1, 6 bases. In germline, CDR1 is SGHDN, CDR2 FVKESK. V lost 4 bases and J lost 5, with 17 bases in between. The CDR3 sequence is 15 residues long. In DNA form, the CDR3 reads TGTGCCAGCAGCCGGCAGAGCGGAGGGGGATATGGCTACACCTTC. Protein sequence: CASSRQSGGGYGYTF. Based on the CDR3 plus reference TRBV14 and TRBJ1-2, the full variable domain is EAGVTQFPSHSVIEKGQTVTLRCDPISGHDNLYWYRRVMGKEIKFLLHFVKESKQDESGMPNNRFLAERTGGTYSTLKVQPAELEDSGVYFCASSRQSGGGYGYTFGSGTRLTVV.

This clonotype was seen at least ten times. The V and J genes are TRBV5-1 and TRBJ1-1; D ambiguous. V lost 3 bases and J lost 1, with 13 bases in between. CDR1 is SGHRS, CDR2 YFSETQ, per germline. This CDR3 is 15 amino acids long. In DNA, the CDR3 is TGCGCCAGCAGCTGGGCGGCCTCAGGGAACACTGAAGCTTTCTTT. It specifies CASSWAASGNTEAFF.

Concerning this clonotype itself: Mismatch with germline at one junction end may stem from a read error. As DNA, the CDR3 is TGTGCCAACAGTTACGGGCCGGGACAGCAGAATTCGCCCCTCCACTTT. Amino acids: CANSYGPGQQNSPLHF. The J gene is TRBJ1-6, the V gene TRBV6-6, with 7 bases fitting TRBD1. The CDR3 contains 16 residues. In germline, CDR1 is MNHNY, CDR2 SVGAGI (reference sequence).

The table lists this clonotype with many counts. V and J are TRBV19 and TRBJ1-5, with TRBD1 as a possible D gene (5 bases). This CDR3 is built from 13 residues. The germline CDR1 and CDR2 sequences are LNHDA and SQIVND (reference sequence). CDR3 in DNA: TGTGGCGCCGCGGGACGGCGCAATCAGCCCCAGCATTTT. Amino acids: CGAAGRRNQPQHF.

This rearrangement joins TRBV6-4 to TRBJ2-1; 10 nucleotides align to TRBD1. This CDR3 region has 16 residues. V shed 4 bases, J shed 7 bases, and the junction held 10 bases outside the gene matches. CDR1 MRHNA and CDR2 SNTAGT come from the germline V gene. The CDR3 DNA follows: TGTGCCAGCAGTGCAAGAGGGACAGGGGAAATAAATGAGCAGTTCTTC. This sequence encodes CASSARGTGEINEQFF.

This clonotype was found many times. The chain has TRBV18 and TRBJ1-1; TRBD1 matches 7 bases. Germline values: CDR1 KGHSH, CDR2 LQKENI. This CDR3 is 16 amino acids long. With V trimmed by 0 bases and J by 4 bases, 8 bases remained unmatched. The CDR3 region is CASSPPDRKVVTEAFF. In nucleotides, the CDR3 is TGTGCCAGCTCACCACCGGACAGGAAGGTGGTCACTGAAGCTTTCTTT.